A single sample gave rise to the 30 T cell receptor beta chains below, sequenced in a study of T cell responses to AZD1222 COVID-19 vaccine. The protocol was immunoSEQ multiplex PCR, while the TCRdb copy is restricted to in-frame clones and leaves out a portion. The sample has about 120,000 clones; 70% to 90% are singletons. The sample was peripheral blood, taken on day 0 of AZD1222 vaccination. These receptors all stem from an adult in good health.

This chain links TRBV7-2 with TRBJ2-7; 13 bases are shared with TRBD2. CDR3 length: 15 amino acids. Unmatched junction bases numbered 5, after V lost 2 bases and J lost 7 bases. Germline loops: CDR1 SGHTA, CDR2 FQGNSA. For the CDR3, the DNA is TGTGCCAGCAGCTTATGGACTAGCGGGAGTGGTGAGCAGTACTTC. Translation gives CASSLWTSGSGEQYF.

Worth noting for this clone: Distinct nucleotide sequences in the sample also encode this CDR3. V gene TRBV6-5 combines with J gene TRBJ1-1, with D possibly TRBD1 on 5 matching bases. CDR1 is MNHEY and CDR2 is SVGAGI in the germline V gene. The CDR3 is made up of 12 amino acids. V was cut by 3 bases and J by 5 bases, with 7 bases left in between. This CDR3 is CASSYGGTEAFF. CDR3 nucleotides: TGTGCCAGCAGTTATGGGGGAACTGAAGCTTTCTTT.

This clone was seen only once. The CDR3: CASSSRGSDSPLHF. DNA of the CDR3: TGCGCCAGCAGCTCCAGGGGGAGCGATTCACCCCTCCACTTT. This chain uses TRBV5-1 with TRBJ1-6; 7 bases are a match to TRBD1. V shed 3 bases and J 8 bases; nucleotides not matched to a gene: 5. CDR1 and CDR2 (germline): SGHRS, YFSETQ. This CDR3 region has 14 residues.

CDR3 sequence: CASSKKRGQRAPSFYNSPLHF. The CDR3 nucleotides read TGTGCCAGCAGCAAAAAGAGGGGACAGCGAGCCCCCTCCTTCTATAATTCACCCCTCCACTTT. The V and J genes are TRBV21-1 and TRBJ1-6; the table's D call, TRBD1, was not checked against the DNA. TRBV21-1 is a known pseudogene. The CDR3 loop spans 21 amino acids.

The chain carries TRBV2 and TRBJ2-1; a possible D gene is TRBD2 (5 bases). The CDR3 consists of 14 residues. Germline CDR1 reads SNHLY; CDR2 reads FYNNEI. V was clipped by 2 bases and J by 4 bases, with 9 bases between them. CDR3 amino acids: CASSESSRYNEQFF. CDR3 coding DNA: TGTGCCAGCAGTGAATCTAGCCGGTACAATGAGCAGTTCTTC.

This clone was seen only a few times. The chain couples TRBV15 to TRBJ1-5; no firm D call. V dropped 4 bases and J dropped 3 bases, with 10 bases sitting between them. Germline V gene sequence: CDR1 LNHNV, CDR2 YYDKDF (reference sequence). The CDR3 length is 14 residues. This chain's CDR3 is CATSTRTINQPQHF. CDR3 nucleotide sequence: TGTGCCACCAGCACAAGGACGATCAATCAGCCCCAGCATTTT.

This rearrangement joins TRBV10-2 to TRBJ1-6; the D gene is possibly TRBD1 (6 bases). The germline V and J ends were trimmed by 8 bases and 4 bases, with 12 bases remaining between them. CDR1 WSHSY and CDR2 SAAADI come from the germline V gene. The CDR3 loop spans 14 amino acids. The CDR3 region has the DNA TGCGCCAGCGGTACAGGGAATTATAATTCACCCCTCCACTTT. Amino acid sequence: CASGTGNYNSPLHF.

This clone was counted a single time. This chain links TRBV4-3 with TRBJ1-6, with TRBD1 matching 7 bases. With V trimmed by 2 bases and J by 4 bases, 5 bases remained unmatched. This CDR3 region has 16 residues. The germline V gene encodes CDR1 LGHNA and CDR2 YSLEER. CDR3 nucleotide sequence: TGCGCCAGCAGCCAACTCCGGGACAGATATAATTCACCCCTCCACTTT. It yields the protein CASSQLRDRYNSPLHF.

This clone was detected a few times. The chain is built from TRBV7-2 and TRBJ1-5; D is uncertain. Germline-derived CDR1 and CDR2 are SGHTA and FQGNSA. Trimming stripped 0 bases from V and 0 bases from J, with 6 bases between. CDR3 length: 15 residues. CDR3 residues: CASSLAAYSNQPQHF. The CDR3 nucleotides read TGTGCCAGCAGCTTAGCAGCTTATAGCAATCAGCCCCAGCATTTT.

The sample holds one count of this clone. The chain uses TRBV10-3 and TRBJ2-3; no reliable D call. The CDR3 loop spans 14 amino acids. V was trimmed by 0 bases and J by 1 base, leaving 5 bases between them. CDR1 is ENHRY and CDR2 is SYGVKD in the germline V gene. DNA of the CDR3: TGTGCCATCAGTGAGTCGGTAGGCACAGATACGCAGTATTTT. This translates into CAISESVGTDTQYF.

The V gene is TRBV2, the J gene TRBJ2-7; no clear D. The CDR3 loop spans 11 amino acids. Trimming shortened V by 5 bases and J by 3 bases, and 5 bases separated the two germline ends. Germline V gene lookup returns CDR1 SNHLY and CDR2 FYNNEI. DNA for the CDR3: TGTGCCAGCAGTACCCACTACGAGCAGTACTTC. Encoded protein: CASSTHYEQYF.

This clone was detected once. The gene calls are TRBV6-5 and TRBJ1-4; 8 bases are a match to TRBD1. V lost 2 bases, J lost 5 bases, and 4 bases stayed unmatched. CDR1 MNHEY and CDR2 SVGAGI come from the germline V gene. This CDR3 spans 15 amino acids. CDR3 nucleotides: TGTGCCAGCAGTTACGGGGACAGGAGGAATGAAAAACTGTTTTTT. It yields the protein CASSYGDRRNEKLFF.

The CDR3 bases are TGTGCCAGCAGCTTAGATCAGGCAGACACCGGGGAGCTGTTTTTT. Amino acids: CASSLDQADTGELFF. V gene TRBV11-2 combines with J gene TRBJ2-2; D remains ambiguous. CDR1 SGHAT and CDR2 FQNNGV come from the germline V gene. The CDR3 runs to 15 residues. Deletions cut 0 bases from V and 3 bases from J, with 8 bases between.

The chain has TRBV12-3 or TRBV12-4 and TRBJ1-2; D not resolved. The CDR3 totals 13 residues. Trimming pared 7 bases from V and 2 bases from J, leaving 11 bases between. The CDR3 bases are TGTGCCAGCATTGGCGACGCGAACTATGGCTACACCTTC. Translating it yields CASIGDANYGYTF.

The chain recombines TRBV29-1 with TRBJ2-7; unclear D gene. CDR1 and CDR2 from the germline V gene are SQVTM and ANQGSEA. This CDR3 region has 13 residues. V was trimmed by 7 bases and J by 0 bases, leaving 13 bases between them. The CDR3 spells CSAKDRSSYEQYF. As DNA, the CDR3 is TGCAGCGCTAAAGACCGGAGCTCCTACGAGCAGTACTTC.

A note on this clone: At one end the junction does not follow the germline gene, possibly because of a read error. DNA for the CDR3: TGTGCCGGGAGACAGGACACCGGGGAGCTGTTTTTT. Translated: CAGRQDTGELFF. The V call is TRBV30, the J call TRBJ2-2, with D maybe TRBD1 (6 bases). The germline V gene has CDR1 GTSNPN and CDR2 SVGIG (reference sequence). This CDR3 has 12 residues.

The chain is built from TRBV20-1 and TRBJ2-1, with D maybe TRBD1 (6 bases). From germline, CDR1 is DFQATT and CDR2 SNEGSKA (reference sequence). The CDR3 covers 11 residues. The V end lost 4 bases, the J end lost 9 bases, and 10 bases lay between the germline ends. The DNA for the CDR3 is TGCAGTGCTACCAGGGGTAGTGAGCAGTTCTTC. Translating it yields CSATRGSEQFF.

The chain couples TRBV3-1 (or the pseudogene TRBV3-2) to TRBJ2-3; possibly TRBD1 for D (6 bases). The CDR3 runs 16 residues. Germline loops: CDR1 LGHDT, CDR2 YNNKEL (reference sequence). V shed 0 bases and J shed 3 bases, with 13 bases lying between them. The CDR3 loop reads CASSQDDRLGTDTQYF. The CDR3, as DNA: TGTGCCAGCAGCCAAGATGACAGGTTAGGGACAGATACGCAGTATTTT.

The chain links TRBV4-2 to TRBJ2-7; D perhaps matches TRBD1 (6 bases). The germline V and J ends were trimmed by 1 base and 1 base, with 11 bases remaining between them. This CDR3 contains 15 residues. Germline V gene data show CDR1 as LGHNA and CDR2 as YNFKEQ. CDR3: CASSQGLQGSYEQYF. For the CDR3, the DNA is TGTGCCAGCAGCCAAGGGTTGCAGGGGTCCTACGAGCAGTACTTC.

V usage is TRBV5-1 and J usage is TRBJ1-4; weak D call: TRBD1 (6 bases). The CDR3 contains 15 residues. The germline V gene has CDR1 SGHRS and CDR2 YFSETQ. The germline V and J ends were trimmed by 4 bases and 8 bases, with 18 bases remaining between them. The chain's CDR3 is CASSDPGGSREKLFF. The CDR3 nucleotides are TGCGCCAGCAGCGACCCCGGGGGCTCGCGAGAAAAACTGTTTTTT. The variable domain in full, with the rest retrieved from reference TRBV5-1 and TRBJ1-4, is KAGVTQTPRYLIKTRGQQVTLSCSPISGHRSVSWYQQTPGQGLQFLFEYFSETQRNKGNFPGRFSGRQFSNSRSEMNVSTLELGDSALYLCASSDPGGSREKLFFGSGTQLSVL.

This clone is a singleton in its sample. The chain carries TRBV5-1 and TRBJ2-5; TRBD2 matches at 8 bases. The CDR3 loop spans 16 amino acids. Per germline, CDR1 SGHRS and CDR2 YFSETQ. V lost 0 bases to trimming and J lost 2 bases; unmatched junction nucleotides: 6. CDR3 DNA sequence: TGCGCCAGCAGCTTGGCGGGGGGGTCGAGGCAAGAGACCCAGTACTTC. Residues: CASSLAGGSRQETQYF.

The chain joins TRBV5-1 to TRBJ1-6; D unclear. This CDR3 has 15 amino acids. Germline CDR1 and CDR2: SGHRS and YFSETQ. V was shortened by 0 bases and J by 6 bases, with 10 bases between the two germline ends. CDR3 DNA: TGCGCCAGCAGCTTGGGGACGGCGATTAATTCACCCCTCCACTTT. Translating gives CASSLGTAINSPLHF.

This clone was recorded a few times. The chain carries TRBV7-6 and TRBJ2-3; 12 positions agree with TRBD1. This CDR3 comprises 15 residues. Germline V lookup: CDR1 SGHVS, CDR2 FNYEAQ. V lost 10 bases and J lost 3; bases outside the gene matches: 8. The DNA of the CDR3 is TGTGCCATCACACCGGGACAGGGGGCAACAGATACGCAGTATTTT. This sequence encodes CAITPGQGATDTQYF. Full variable domain (remainder filled in from reference TRBV7-6 and TRBJ2-3): GAGVSQSPRYKVTKRGQDVALRCDPISGHVSLYWYRQALGQGPEFLTYFNYEAQQDKSGLPNDRFSAERPEGSISTLTIQRTEQRDSAMYRCAITPGQGATDTQYFGPGTRLTVL.

This chain connects TRBV6-5 to TRBJ2-5, with D tentatively TRBD2 (5 bases). Germline assignment: CDR1 MNHEY and CDR2 SVGAGI. Trimming removed 0 bases from V and 4 bases from J, with 12 bases in between. This CDR3 region has 15 residues. The CDR3 loop is CASSYSVEDGETQYF. The CDR3 nucleotides are TGTGCCAGCAGTTACTCGGTGGAGGATGGAGAGACCCAGTACTTC.

This chain links TRBV24-1 with TRBJ2-2; D gene ambiguous. This CDR3 is 14 amino acids long. Trimming took off 7 bases at V and 4 bases at J, with 12 bases between the two ends. The germline V gene encodes CDR1 KGHDR and CDR2 SFDVKD. CDR3 residues: CATSGKRATGELFF. The CDR3 nucleotides read TGTGCCACCAGCGGCAAGCGAGCCACCGGGGAGCTGTTTTTT.

J is TRBJ2-3 and V is TRBV4-3; 11 bases match TRBD2. Germline V gene data show CDR1 as LGHNA and CDR2 as YSLEER. The CDR3 contains 18 residues. Trimming removed 3 bases from V and 1 base from J; junction bases left unmatched: 9. The CDR3 bases are TGCGCCAGCAGCCAGGACACGACTAGCGGGACTCGCACAGATACGCAGTATTTT. Amino acids: CASSQDTTSGTRTDTQYF.

J is TRBJ2-1 and V is TRBV5-4; 8 nucleotides line up with TRBD2. The germline gives CDR1 SGHNT, CDR2 YYREEE (reference sequence). With 4 bases clipped from V and 2 bases from J, the junction kept 8 bases outside the gene matches. This CDR3 has 16 residues. In DNA form, the CDR3 reads TGTGCCAGCAGCCGGGGGGGACGGGAAGCCTACAATGAGCAGTTCTTC. Its protein product is CASSRGGREAYNEQFF.

The chain combines TRBV5-4 with TRBJ1-2; a possible D gene is TRBD1 (5 bases). V lost 0 bases and J lost 5, with 11 bases in between. Germline lookup yields CDR1 SGHNT and CDR2 YYREEE (reference sequence). This CDR3 comprises 14 residues. CDR3 protein: CASSLAAREYGYTF. CDR3 nucleotides: TGTGCCAGCAGCTTGGCCGCCAGGGAATATGGCTACACCTTC. Full variable domain (remainder filled in from reference TRBV5-4 and TRBJ1-2): ETGVTQSPTHLIKTRGQQVTLRCSSQSGHNTVSWYQQALGQGPQFIFQYYREEENGRGNFPPRFSGLQFPNYSSELNVNALELDDSALYLCASSLAAREYGYTFGSGTRLTVV.

This rearrangement joins TRBV6-6 to TRBJ1-3; no definite D call. The germline V gene encodes CDR1 MNHNY and CDR2 SVGAGI (reference sequence). This CDR3 region has 13 residues. Deletions cut 2 bases from V and 4 bases from J, with 6 bases between. Written as DNA, the CDR3 is TGTGCCAGCAGTTACCAAATAGGAAACACCATATATTTT. This sequence encodes CASSYQIGNTIYF.

This clone appeared once. This chain connects TRBV5-1 to TRBJ2-3; maybe TRBD1 (5 bases). The CDR3 totals 16 residues. V shed 1 base and J shed 6 bases, with 18 bases lying between them. From germline, CDR1 is SGHRS and CDR2 YFSETQ. CDR3 sequence reads: CASSLPGHLHRDTQYF. The CDR3 DNA is TGCGCCAGCAGCTTGCCCGGACACCTACACAGGGATACGCAGTATTTT.